The clone carrying this T cell receptor beta chain was found a few times. Its specificity is unknown. Trimming removed 6 bases from V and 5 bases from J; junction bases left unmatched: 4. The germline V gene encodes CDR1 LNHDA and CDR2 SQIVND (reference sequence). This CDR3 region has 13 residues. These data belong to a study of T-cell memory formation after mild COVID-19. Findings and limits, study-wide: A second wave of clones peaked on day 37, and their SARS-CoV-2 specificity went unconfirmed. Later expanders leaned toward CD4+, whereas clones contracting from day 15 to 85 were balanced CD4/CD8.

One entry per CDR3 protein results from TCRdb running MiXCR on the 5' RACE reads. The table shows tens of thousands of distinct CDR3 sequences, with over 11% occurring only once. J is TRBJ2-1 and V is TRBV19; 7 bases fit TRBD2. The TCR originated in an adult woman who had mild COVID-19 (a few samples of this study predate the infection). Cell type and time point are not known. Sequences were obtained from PBMCs or a T cell subset sorted from them (not recorded which). The CDR3 DNA follows: TGTGCCAGTAGGCGGGGAGGGGACAATGAGCAGTTCTTC. This codes for CASRRGGDNEQFF.